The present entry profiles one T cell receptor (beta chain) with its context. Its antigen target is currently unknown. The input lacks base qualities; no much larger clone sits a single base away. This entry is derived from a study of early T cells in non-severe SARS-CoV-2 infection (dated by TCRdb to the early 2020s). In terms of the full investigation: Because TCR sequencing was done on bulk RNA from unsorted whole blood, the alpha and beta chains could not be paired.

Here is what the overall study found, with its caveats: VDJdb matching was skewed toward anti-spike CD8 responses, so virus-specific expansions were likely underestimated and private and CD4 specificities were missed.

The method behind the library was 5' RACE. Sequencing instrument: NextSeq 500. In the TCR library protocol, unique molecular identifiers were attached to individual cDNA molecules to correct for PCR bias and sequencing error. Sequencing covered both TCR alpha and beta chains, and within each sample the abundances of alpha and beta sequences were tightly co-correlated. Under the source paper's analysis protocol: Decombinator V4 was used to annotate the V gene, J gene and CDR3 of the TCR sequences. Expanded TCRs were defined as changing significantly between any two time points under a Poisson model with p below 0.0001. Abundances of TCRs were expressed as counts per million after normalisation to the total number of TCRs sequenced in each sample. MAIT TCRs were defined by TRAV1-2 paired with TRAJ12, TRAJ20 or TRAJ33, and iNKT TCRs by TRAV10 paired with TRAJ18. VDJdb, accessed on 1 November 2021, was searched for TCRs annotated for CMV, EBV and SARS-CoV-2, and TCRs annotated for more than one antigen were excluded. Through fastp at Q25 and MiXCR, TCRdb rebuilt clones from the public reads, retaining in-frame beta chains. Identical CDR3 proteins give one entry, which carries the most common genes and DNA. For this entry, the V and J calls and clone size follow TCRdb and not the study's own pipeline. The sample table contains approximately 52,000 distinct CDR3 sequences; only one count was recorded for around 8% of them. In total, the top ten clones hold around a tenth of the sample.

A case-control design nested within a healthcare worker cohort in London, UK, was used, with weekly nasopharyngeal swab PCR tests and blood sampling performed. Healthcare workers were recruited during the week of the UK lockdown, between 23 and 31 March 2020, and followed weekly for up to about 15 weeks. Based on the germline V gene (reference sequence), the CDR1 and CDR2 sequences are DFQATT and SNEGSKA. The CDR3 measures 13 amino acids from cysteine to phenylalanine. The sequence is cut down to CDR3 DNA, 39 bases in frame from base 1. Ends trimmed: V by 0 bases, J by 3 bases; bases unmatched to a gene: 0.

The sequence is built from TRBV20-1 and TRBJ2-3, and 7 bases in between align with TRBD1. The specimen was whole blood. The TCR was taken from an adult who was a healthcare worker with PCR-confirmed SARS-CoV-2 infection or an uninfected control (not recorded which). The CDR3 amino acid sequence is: CSAREQGTDTQYF. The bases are TGCAGTGCTAGAGAACAGGGGACAGATACGCAGTATTTT.